This T cell receptor (beta chain) was obtained from a study of blood T cell repertoires in COVID-19. The V and J ends lost 3 bases and 5 bases respectively, with 5 bases between them. This CDR3 is built from 13 residues. The repertoire was sequenced with immunoSEQ multiplex PCR; TCRdb's copy has only in-frame clones and lacks some. The table lists about 120,000 clones, roughly four fifths of them singletons. V is TRBV23-1 and J is TRBJ1-6, with D unresolved. TRBV23-1 is noted as an ORF with a role that remains uncertain. Sequenced sample: peripheral blood. The source is a woman aged 60-75 years with acute or convalescent COVID-19. CDR3 in amino acids: CASSQAHNSPLHF. The CDR3 DNA reads TGCGCCAGCAGTCAGGCCCATAATTCACCCCTCCACTTT.